This TCR beta chain stems from a study of blood T cell repertoires in COVID-19. Per the original methods: By means of reference gene primer amplification, nucleated cell counts were estimated. TCRdb's copy holds only in-frame clones and misses some; the assay was immunoSEQ multiplex PCR. The V and J calls and clone size were taken over from that table, and D and trimming were inferred from the DNA. This sample carries 150,000 to 200,000 clones, about four fifths of them seen once, and the ten largest clones take about 15%. CDR3 size: 15 residues. J was trimmed by 7 bases and V by 3 bases; bases with no gene match: 6. The germline V gene encodes CDR1 SGDLS and CDR2 YYNGEE.

This sequence originates from a woman aged 80 or over with acute or convalescent COVID-19. Sequencing was carried out using peripheral blood. The rearrangement uses TRBV9 and TRBJ1-6; TRBD1 matches 8 bases. In DNA, the CDR3 is TGTGCCAGCAGCGCTCAGGGGGCTGGAAATTCACCCCTCCACTTT. Amino acid sequence: CASSAQGAGNSPLHF.